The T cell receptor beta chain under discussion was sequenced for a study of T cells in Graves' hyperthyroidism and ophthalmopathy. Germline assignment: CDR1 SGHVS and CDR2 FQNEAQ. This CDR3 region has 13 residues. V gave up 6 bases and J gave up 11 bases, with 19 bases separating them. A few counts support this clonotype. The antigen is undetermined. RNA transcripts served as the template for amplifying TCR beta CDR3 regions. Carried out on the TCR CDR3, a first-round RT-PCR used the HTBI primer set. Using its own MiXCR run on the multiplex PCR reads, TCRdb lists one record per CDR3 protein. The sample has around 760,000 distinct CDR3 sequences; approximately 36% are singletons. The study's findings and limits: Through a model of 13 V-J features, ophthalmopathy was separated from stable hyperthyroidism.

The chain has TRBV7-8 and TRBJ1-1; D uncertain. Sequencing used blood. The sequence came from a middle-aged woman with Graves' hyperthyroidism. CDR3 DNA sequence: TGTGCCAGCAGTTTTGAACCTTTGGCCATGGCTTTCTTT. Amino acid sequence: CASSFEPLAMAFF.